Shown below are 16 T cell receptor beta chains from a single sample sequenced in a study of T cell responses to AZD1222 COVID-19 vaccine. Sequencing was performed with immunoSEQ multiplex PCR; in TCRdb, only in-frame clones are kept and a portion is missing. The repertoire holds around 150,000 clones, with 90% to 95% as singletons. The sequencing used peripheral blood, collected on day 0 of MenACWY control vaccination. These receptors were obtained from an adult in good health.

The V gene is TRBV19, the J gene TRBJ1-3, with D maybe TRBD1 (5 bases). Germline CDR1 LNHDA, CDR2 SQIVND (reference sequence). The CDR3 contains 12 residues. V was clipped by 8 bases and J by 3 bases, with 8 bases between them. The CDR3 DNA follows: TGTGCCAGTGGGGGTAGTGGAAACACCATATATTTT. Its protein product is CASGGSGNTIYF.

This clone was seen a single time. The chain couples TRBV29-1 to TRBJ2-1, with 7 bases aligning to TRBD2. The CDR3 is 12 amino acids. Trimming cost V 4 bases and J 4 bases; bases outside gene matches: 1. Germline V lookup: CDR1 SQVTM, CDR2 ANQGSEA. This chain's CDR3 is CSVAGGYNEQFF. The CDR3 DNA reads TGCAGCGTTGCCGGGGGGTACAATGAGCAGTTCTTC.

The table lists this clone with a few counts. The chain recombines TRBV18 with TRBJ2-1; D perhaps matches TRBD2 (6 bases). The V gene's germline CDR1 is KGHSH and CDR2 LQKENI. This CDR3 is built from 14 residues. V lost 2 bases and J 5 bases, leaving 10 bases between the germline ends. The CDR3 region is CASSPWDLDNEQFF. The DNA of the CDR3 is TGTGCCAGCTCACCATGGGACTTAGACAATGAGCAGTTCTTC.

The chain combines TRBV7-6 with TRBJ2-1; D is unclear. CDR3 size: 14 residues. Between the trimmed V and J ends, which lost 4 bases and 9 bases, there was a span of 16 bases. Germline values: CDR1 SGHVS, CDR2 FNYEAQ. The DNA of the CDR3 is TGTGCCAGCAGCTCGACGAAGGTCCATATTGAGCAGTTCTTC. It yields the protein CASSSTKVHIEQFF.

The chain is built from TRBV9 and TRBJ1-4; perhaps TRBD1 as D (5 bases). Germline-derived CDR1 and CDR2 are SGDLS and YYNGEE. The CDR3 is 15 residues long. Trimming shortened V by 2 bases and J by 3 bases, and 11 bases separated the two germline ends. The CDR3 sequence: CASSVEGWSNEKLFF. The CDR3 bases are TGTGCCAGCAGCGTGGAGGGGTGGTCTAATGAAAAACTGTTTTTT. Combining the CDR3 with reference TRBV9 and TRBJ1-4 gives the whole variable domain DSGVTQTPKHLITATGQRVTLRCSPRSGDLSVYWYQQSLDQGLQFLIQYYNGEERAKGNILERFSAQQFPDLHSELNLSSLELGDSALYFCASSVEGWSNEKLFFGSGTQLSVL.

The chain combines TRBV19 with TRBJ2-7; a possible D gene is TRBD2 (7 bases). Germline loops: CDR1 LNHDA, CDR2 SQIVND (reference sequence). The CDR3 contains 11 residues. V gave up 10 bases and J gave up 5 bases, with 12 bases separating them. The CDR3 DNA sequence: TGTGCCACGACCGGGGGGCACGAGCAGTACTTC. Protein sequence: CATTGGHEQYF.

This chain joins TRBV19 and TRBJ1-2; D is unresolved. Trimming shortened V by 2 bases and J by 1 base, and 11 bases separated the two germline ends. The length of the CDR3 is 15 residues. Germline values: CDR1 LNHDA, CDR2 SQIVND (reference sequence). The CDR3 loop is CASSISLSINYGYTF. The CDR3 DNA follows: TGTGCCAGTAGTATAAGTCTCAGCATTAACTATGGCTACACCTTC.

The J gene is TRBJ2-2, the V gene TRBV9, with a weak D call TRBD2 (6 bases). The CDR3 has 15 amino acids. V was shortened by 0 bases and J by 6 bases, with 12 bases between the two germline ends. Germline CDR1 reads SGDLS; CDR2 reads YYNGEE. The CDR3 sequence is CASSVDLDYAGELFF. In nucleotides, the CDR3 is TGTGCCAGCAGCGTAGATCTGGACTACGCCGGGGAGCTGTTTTTT.

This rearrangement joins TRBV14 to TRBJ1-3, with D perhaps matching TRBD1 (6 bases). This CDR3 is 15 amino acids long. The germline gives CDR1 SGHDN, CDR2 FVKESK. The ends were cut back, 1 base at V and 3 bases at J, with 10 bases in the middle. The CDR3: CASSQAFRGGNTIYF. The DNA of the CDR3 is TGTGCCAGCAGCCAAGCTTTCAGGGGTGGAAACACCATATATTTT.

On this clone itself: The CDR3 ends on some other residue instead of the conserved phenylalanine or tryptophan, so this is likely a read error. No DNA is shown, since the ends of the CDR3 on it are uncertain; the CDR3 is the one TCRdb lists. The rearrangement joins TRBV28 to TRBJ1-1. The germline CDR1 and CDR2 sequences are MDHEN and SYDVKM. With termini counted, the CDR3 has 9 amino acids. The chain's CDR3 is CASSPSAGR.

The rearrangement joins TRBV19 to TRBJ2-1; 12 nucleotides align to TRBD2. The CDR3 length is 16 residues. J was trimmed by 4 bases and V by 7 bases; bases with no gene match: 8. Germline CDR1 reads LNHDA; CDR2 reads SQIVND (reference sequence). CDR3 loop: CASKPGGLAGYNEQFF. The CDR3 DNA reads TGTGCCAGTAAACCCGGGGGACTAGCGGGTTACAATGAGCAGTTCTTC.

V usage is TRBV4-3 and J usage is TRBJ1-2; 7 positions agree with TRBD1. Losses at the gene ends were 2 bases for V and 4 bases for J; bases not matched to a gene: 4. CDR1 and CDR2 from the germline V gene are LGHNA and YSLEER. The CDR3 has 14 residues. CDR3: CASSQTGVGYGYTF. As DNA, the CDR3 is TGCGCCAGCAGCCAAACAGGGGTCGGCTATGGCTACACCTTC.

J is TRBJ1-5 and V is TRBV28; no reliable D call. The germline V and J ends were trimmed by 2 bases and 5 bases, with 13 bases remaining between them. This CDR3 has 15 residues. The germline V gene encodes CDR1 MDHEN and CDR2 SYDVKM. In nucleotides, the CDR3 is TGTGCCAGCAGTTTACCCCTTGACCCCTATCAGCCCCAGCATTTT. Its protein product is CASSLPLDPYQPQHF.

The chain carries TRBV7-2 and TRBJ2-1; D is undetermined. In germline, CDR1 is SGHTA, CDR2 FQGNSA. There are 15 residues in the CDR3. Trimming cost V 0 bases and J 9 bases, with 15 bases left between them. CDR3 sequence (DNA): TGTGCCAGCAGCTTAGCTCCCTATTTCGGCACTGAGCAGTTCTTC. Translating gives CASSLAPYFGTEQFF.

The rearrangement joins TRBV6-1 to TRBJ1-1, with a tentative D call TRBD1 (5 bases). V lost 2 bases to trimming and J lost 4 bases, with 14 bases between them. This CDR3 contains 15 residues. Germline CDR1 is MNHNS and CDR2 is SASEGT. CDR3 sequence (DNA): TGTGCCAGCAGTGAACTACGGGACCTTCCCACTGAAGCTTTCTTT. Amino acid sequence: CASSELRDLPTEAFF.

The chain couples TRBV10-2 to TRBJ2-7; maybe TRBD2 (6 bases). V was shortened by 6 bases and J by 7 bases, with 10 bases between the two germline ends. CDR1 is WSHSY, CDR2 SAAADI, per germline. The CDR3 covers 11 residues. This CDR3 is CASRGGGEQYF. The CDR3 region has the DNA TGCGCCAGCAGGGGTGGGGGGGAGCAGTACTTC.